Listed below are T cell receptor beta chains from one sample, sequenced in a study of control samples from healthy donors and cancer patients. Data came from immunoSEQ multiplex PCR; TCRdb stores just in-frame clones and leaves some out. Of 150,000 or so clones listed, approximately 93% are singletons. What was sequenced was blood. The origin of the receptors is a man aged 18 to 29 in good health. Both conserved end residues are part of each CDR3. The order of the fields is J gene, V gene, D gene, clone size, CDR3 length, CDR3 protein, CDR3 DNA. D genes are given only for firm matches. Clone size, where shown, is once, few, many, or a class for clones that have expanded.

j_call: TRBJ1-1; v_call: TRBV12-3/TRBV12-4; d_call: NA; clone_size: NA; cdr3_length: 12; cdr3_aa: CASRTTRTEAFF; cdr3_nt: TGTGCCAGCAGGACGACCCGGACTGAAGCTTTCTTT
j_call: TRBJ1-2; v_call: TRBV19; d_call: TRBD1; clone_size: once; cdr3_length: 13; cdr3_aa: CATNVQGAYGYTF; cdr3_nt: TGTGCCACTAATGTCCAGGGGGCCTATGGCTACACCTTC
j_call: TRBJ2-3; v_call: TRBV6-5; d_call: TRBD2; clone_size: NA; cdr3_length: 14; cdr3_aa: CASRIAGGVDTQYF; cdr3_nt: TGTGCCAGCAGGATAGCGGGGGGAGTAGATACGCAGTATTTT
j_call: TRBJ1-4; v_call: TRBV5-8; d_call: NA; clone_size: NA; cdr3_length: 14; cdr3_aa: CASSLAPARGKLFF; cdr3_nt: TGTGCCAGCAGCTTGGCCCCCGCGAGGGGAAAACTGTTTTTT
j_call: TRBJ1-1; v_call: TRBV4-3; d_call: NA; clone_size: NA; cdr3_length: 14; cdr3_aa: CASSQDRRRTEAFF; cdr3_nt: TGCGCCAGCAGCCAAGATCGACGCCGCACTGAAGCTTTCTTT
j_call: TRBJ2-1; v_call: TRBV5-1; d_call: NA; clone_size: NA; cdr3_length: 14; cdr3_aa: CASSLYKPSNEQFF; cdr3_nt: TGCGCCAGCAGCTTGTATAAGCCGTCCAATGAGCAGTTCTTC
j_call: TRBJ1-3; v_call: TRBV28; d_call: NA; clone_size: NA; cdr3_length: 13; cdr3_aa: CASSSGMVNTIYF; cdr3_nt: TGTGCCAGCAGTTCGGGTATGGTAAACACCATATATTTT
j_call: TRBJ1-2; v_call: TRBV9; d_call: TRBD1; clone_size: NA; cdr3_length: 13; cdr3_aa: CASSQGTGKGYTF; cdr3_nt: TGTGCCAGCAGCCAAGGGACAGGGAAGGGCTACACCTTC
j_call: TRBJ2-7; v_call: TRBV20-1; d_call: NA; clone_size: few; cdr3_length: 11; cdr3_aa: CSAREGYEQYF; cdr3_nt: TGCAGTGCTAGAGAAGGGTACGAGCAGTACTTC
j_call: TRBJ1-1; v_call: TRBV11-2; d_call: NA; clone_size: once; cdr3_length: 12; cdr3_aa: CASSLGTGEAFF; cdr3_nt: TGTGCCAGCAGCTTGGGGACTGGTGAAGCTTTCTTT
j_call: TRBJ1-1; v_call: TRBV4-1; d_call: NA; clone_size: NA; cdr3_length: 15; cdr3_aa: CASSLSWGIGTEAFF; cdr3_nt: TGCGCCAGCAGCCTAAGTTGGGGGATCGGCACTGAAGCTTTCTTT
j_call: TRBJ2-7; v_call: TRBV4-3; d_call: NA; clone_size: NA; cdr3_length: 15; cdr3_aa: CASSLSFGRSYEQYF; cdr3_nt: TGCGCCAGCAGCCTTTCGTTTGGCAGATCCTACGAGCAGTACTTC
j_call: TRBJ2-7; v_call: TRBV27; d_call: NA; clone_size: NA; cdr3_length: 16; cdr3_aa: CASSLSLPVAGYEQYF; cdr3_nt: TGTGCCAGCAGTTTATCCCTCCCGGTGGCTGGGTACGAGCAGTACTTC
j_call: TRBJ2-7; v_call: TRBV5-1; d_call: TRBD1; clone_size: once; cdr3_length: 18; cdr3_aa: CASSPGDRDLKFSYEQYF; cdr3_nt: TGCGCCAGCAGCCCCGGGGACAGGGACTTAAAGTTCTCCTACGAGCAGTACTTC
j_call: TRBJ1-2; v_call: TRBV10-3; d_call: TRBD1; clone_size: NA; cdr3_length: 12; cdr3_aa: CATGQDRYGYTF; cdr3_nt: TGTGCCACTGGACAGGACCGTTATGGCTACACCTTC
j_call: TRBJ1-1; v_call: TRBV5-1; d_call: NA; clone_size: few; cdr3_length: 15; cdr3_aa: CASSLSSRENTEAFF; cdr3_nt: TGCGCCAGCAGCTTGTCTTCCCGGGAGAACACTGAAGCTTTCTTT
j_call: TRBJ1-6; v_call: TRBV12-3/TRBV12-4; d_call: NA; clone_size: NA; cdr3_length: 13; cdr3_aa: CASSLGVNSPLHF; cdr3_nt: TGTGCCAGCAGTTTAGGGGTCAATTCACCCCTCCACTTT
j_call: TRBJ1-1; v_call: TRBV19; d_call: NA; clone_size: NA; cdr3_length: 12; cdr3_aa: CASSIGSTEAFF; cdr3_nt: TGTGCCAGTAGTATTGGGTCCACTGAAGCTTTCTTT
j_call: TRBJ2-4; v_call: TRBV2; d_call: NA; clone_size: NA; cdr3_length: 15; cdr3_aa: CASSERAGWENIQYF; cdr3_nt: TGTGCCAGCAGTGAGAGGGCGGGATGGGAAAACATTCAGTACTTC
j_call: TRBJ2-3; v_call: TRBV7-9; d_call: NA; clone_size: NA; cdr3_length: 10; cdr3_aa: CASSLDTQYF; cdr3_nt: TGTGCCAGCAGCTTAGATACGCAGTATTTT
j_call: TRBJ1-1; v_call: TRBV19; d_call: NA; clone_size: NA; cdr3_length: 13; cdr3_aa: CASSLIQNTEAFF; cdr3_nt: TGTGCCAGTAGTTTAATACAGAACACTGAAGCTTTCTTT
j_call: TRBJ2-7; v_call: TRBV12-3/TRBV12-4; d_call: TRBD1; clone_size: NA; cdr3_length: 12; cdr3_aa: CASSGQGNEQYF; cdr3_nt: TGTGCCAGCAGTGGACAGGGAAACGAGCAGTACTTC
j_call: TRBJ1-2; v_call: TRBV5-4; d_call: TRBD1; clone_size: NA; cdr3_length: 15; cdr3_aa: CASSLEPGQGHGYTF; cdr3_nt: TGTGCCAGCAGCTTGGAACCGGGACAGGGTCATGGCTACACCTTC
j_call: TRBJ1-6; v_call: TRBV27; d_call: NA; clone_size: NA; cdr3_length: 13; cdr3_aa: CASRGGFSSPLHF; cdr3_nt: TGTGCCAGCCGCGGGGGCTTTAGTTCACCCCTCCACTTT
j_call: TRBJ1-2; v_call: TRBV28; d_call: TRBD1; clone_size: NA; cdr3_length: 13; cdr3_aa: CASSLGTGVGYTF; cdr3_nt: TGTGCCAGCAGCTTAGGGACAGGGGTTGGCTACACCTTC
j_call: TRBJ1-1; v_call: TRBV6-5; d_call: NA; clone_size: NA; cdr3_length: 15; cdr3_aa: CASSYFGRRNTEAFF; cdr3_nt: TGTGCCAGCAGTTACTTTGGGCGGAGGAACACTGAAGCTTTCTTT
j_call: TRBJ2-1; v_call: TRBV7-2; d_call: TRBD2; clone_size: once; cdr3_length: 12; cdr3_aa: CASSPTTGGPFF; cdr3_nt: TGTGCCAGCAGCCCTACGACGGGAGGGCCTTTCTTC
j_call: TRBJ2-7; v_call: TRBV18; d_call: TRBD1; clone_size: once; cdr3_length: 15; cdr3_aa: CASSLRTGGSYEQYF; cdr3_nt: TGTGCCAGCTCATTGCGGACAGGGGGTTCCTACGAGCAGTACTTC
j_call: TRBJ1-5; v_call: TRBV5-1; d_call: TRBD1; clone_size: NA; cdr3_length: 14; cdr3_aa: CASSFTGGREPQHF; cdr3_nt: TGCGCCAGCAGTTTCACAGGGGGGAGGGAGCCCCAGCATTTT
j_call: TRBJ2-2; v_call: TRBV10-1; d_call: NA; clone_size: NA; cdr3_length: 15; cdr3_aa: CASRPDRSNTGELFF; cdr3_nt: TGCGCCAGCAGACCTGACAGGTCGAACACCGGGGAGCTGTTTTTT
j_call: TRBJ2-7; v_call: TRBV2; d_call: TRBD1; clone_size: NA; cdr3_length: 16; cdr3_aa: CASSGLGTGISYEQYF; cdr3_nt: TGTGCCAGCAGTGGCTTGGGGACAGGGATCTCCTACGAGCAGTACTTC
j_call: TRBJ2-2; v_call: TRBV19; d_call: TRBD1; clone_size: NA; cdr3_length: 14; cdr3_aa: CATSLRQGMGELFF; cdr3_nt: TGTGCCACCTCTTTAAGACAGGGGATGGGGGAGCTGTTTTTT
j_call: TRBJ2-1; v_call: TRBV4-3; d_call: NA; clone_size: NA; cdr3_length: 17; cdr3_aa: CASSRNPGGSSYNEQFF; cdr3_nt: TGCGCCAGCAGCCGCAACCCCGGAGGTAGCTCCTACAATGAGCAGTTCTTC
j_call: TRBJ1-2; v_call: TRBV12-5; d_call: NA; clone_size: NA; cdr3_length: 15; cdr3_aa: CASGPNWELNYGYTF; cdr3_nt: TGTGCTAGTGGTCCAAACTGGGAGCTTAACTATGGCTACACCTTC
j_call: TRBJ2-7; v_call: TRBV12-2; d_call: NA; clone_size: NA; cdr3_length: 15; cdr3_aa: CASLTQGSGSYEQYF; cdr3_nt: TGTGCAAGCCTGACACAGGGTTCTGGCTCCTACGAGCAGTACTTC
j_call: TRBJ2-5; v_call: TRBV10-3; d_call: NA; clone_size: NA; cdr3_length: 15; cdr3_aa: CAISDVGRGGETQYF; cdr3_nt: TGTGCCATCAGTGACGTGGGCCGAGGGGGGGAGACCCAGTACTTC
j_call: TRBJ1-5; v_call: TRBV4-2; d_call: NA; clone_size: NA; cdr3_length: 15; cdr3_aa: CASSQGLSMGQPQHF; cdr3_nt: TGTGCCAGCAGCCAGGGACTGTCAATGGGTCAGCCCCAGCATTTT
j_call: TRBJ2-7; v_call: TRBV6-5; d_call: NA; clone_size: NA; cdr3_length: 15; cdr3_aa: CASSYGLGSIYEQYF; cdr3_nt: TGTGCCAGCAGTTACGGGTTGGGTAGTATTTACGAGCAGTACTTC
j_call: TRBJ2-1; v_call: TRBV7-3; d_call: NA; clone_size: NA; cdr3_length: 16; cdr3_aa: CASSLTVGGSYNEQFF; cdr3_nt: TGTGCCAGCAGCTTAACGGTTGGGGGTTCCTACAATGAGCAGTTCTTC
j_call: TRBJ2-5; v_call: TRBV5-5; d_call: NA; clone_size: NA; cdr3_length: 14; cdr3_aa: CASSLVRVQETQYF; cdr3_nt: TGTGCCAGCAGCTTGGTCAGGGTTCAAGAGACCCAGTACTTC
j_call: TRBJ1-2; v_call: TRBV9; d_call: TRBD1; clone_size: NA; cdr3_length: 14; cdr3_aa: CASSVAGGTYGYTF; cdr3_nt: TGTGCCAGCAGCGTGGCAGGGGGCACCTATGGCTACACCTTC
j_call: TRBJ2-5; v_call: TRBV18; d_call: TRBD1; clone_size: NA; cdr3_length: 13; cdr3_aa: CASSGTGRETQYF; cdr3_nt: TGTGCCAGCTCAGGGACAGGGAGAGAGACCCAGTACTTC
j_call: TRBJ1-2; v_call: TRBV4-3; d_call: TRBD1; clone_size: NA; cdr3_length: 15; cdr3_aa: CASSQDKGGWYGYTF; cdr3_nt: TGCGCCAGCAGCCAAGATAAAGGGGGCTGGTATGGCTACACCTTC
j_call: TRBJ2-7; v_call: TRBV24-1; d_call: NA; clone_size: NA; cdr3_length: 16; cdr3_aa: CATSDLWDDCTYEQYF; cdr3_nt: TGTGCCACCAGTGATTTGTGGGACGACTGCACCTACGAGCAGTACTTC
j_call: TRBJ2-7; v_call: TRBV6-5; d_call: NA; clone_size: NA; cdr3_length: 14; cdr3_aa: CASSFDRTYYEQYF; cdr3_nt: TGTGCCAGCAGTTTTGACAGGACTTACTACGAGCAGTACTTC
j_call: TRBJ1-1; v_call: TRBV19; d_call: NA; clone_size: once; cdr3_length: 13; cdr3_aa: CASSIYRNTEAFF; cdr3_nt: TGTGCCAGTAGTATTTACAGGAACACTGAAGCTTTCTTT